These T cell receptor beta chains were read from a single sample in a study of blood T cell repertoires in COVID-19. TCRdb keeps only in-frame clones here, not all; method: immunoSEQ multiplex PCR. This repertoire shows some 350,000 clones, roughly 86% found once; its top ten account for about 7%. Material: peripheral blood. These TCRs come from a woman between 70 and 85 years old with COVID-19, enrolled during active disease. Each CDR3 is given with its conserved first and last residue. A D gene is named only where the DNA matches it firmly. Expanded clones get a size class; other rows say once, few or many, or leave the size out.

>TRBD2|.|TRBJ2-5|TRBV7-2
CASSFGGRAETQYF
TGTGCCAGCAGCTTTGGAGGGAGGGCAGAGACCCAGTACTTC
>.|.|TRBJ1-2|TRBV11-2
CASSFGQGTYGYTF
TGTGCCAGCAGCTTCGGTCAGGGGACCTATGGCTACACCTTC
>TRBD1|.|TRBJ1-2|TRBV14
CASSQGFRQGGYTF
TGTGCCAGCAGCCAAGGATTTCGACAGGGGGGCTACACCTTC
>.|.|TRBJ1-4|TRBV5-4
CASSLAIGAEKLFF
TGTGCCAGCAGCTTGGCCATAGGGGCTGAAAAACTGTTTTTT
>TRBD2|.|TRBJ2-5|TRBV3-1/TRBV3-2
CASSQRTSGERETQYF
TGTGCCAGCAGCCAGAGGACTAGCGGGGAGAGAGAGACCCAGTACTTC
>.|few|TRBJ1-2|TRBV28
CASSFRGYTF
TGTGCCAGCAGTTTTCGTGGCTACACCTTC
>.|.|TRBJ2-7|TRBV6-7
CASRTGTPYEQYF
TGTGCCAGCAGAACTGGGACACCTTACGAGCAGTACTTC
>TRBD1|.|TRBJ1-5|TRBV27
CASSITGGEGQPQHF
TGTGCCAGCAGTATTACAGGGGGCGAGGGTCAGCCCCAGCATTTT
>TRBD1|.|TRBJ1-1|TRBV6-2/TRBV6-3
CASSLTGTGTNTEAFF
TGTGCCAGCAGTTTAACCGGGACAGGGACGAACACTGAAGCTTTCTTT
>.|.|TRBJ1-2|TRBV11-2
CAGSLAWGGGQRNGYTF
TGTGCCGGCAGCTTAGCATGGGGCGGGGGCCAGAGAAATGGCTACACCTTC
>.|.|TRBJ2-5|TRBV13
CASSLGGRGTETQYF
TGTGCCAGCAGTCTAGGGGGCCGGGGGACGGAGACCCAGTACTTC
>TRBD1|.|TRBJ1-2|TRBV6-5
CASSYTLQGAVGYTF
TGTGCCAGCAGTTACACATTACAGGGGGCGGTAGGCTACACCTTC
>.|.|TRBJ2-7|TRBV11-2
CASSLGGITYEQYF
TGTGCCAGCAGCTTAGGGGGCATCACCTACGAGCAGTACTTC
>.|.|TRBJ2-2|TRBV28
CASIQGNTGELFF
TGTGCCAGCATTCAGGGGAACACCGGGGAGCTGTTTTTT
>.|few|TRBJ1-2|TRBV11-2
CASSPTGNYGYTF
TGTGCCAGCAGCCCCACCGGGAACTATGGCTACACCTTC
>.|.|TRBJ2-7|TRBV3-1/TRBV3-2
CASSQEGRISYEQYF
TGTGCCAGCAGCCAAGAGGGGCGGATCTCCTACGAGCAGTACTTC
>TRBD1|.|TRBJ1-4|TRBV6-5
CASSSIFGTGEKLFF
TGTGCCAGCAGTTCCATTTTCGGGACAGGGGAAAAACTGTTTTTT
>TRBD1|.|TRBJ1-1|TRBV28
CASSPGTDGPEAFF
TGTGCCAGCAGTCCCGGGACAGACGGACCTGAAGCTTTCTTT
>.|.|TRBJ1-1|TRBV10-3
CAISSLLTGTAEAFF
TGTGCCATCAGTTCTTTACTCACAGGGACGGCTGAAGCTTTCTTT
>.|.|TRBJ1-1|TRBV5-1
CASSITGLNTEAFF
TGCGCCAGCAGCATCACAGGGTTGAACACTGAAGCTTTCTTT
>TRBD1|.|TRBJ2-1|TRBV23-1
CASSQSLTQGAQYNEQFF
TGCGCCAGCAGTCAGTCCCTAACACAGGGGGCGCAGTACAATGAGCAGTTCTTC
>TRBD1|.|TRBJ1-5|TRBV7-9
CASSQTGDQPQHF
TGTGCCAGCAGCCAAACAGGGGATCAGCCCCAGCATTTT
>.|.|TRBJ1-2|TRBV6-5
CATDFGGYTF
TGTGCCACCGACTTTGGTGGCTACACCTTC
>TRBD1|.|TRBJ1-2|TRBV6-1
CASSRDRVGGYTF
TGTGCCAGCAGTCGCGACAGGGTGGGCGGCTACACCTTC
>TRBD1|.|TRBJ1-4|TRBV5-1
CASAPTGTNEKLFF
TGCGCCAGCGCCCCGACAGGGACTAATGAAAAACTGTTTTTT
>.|.|TRBJ2-2|TRBV6-5
CASSYSPGSAGELFF
TGTGCCAGCAGTTACTCCCCCGGGAGCGCCGGGGAGCTGTTTTTT
>.|once|TRBJ2-5|TRBV11-2
CASSLLRQETQYF
TGTGCCAGCAGCTTACTGCGCCAAGAGACCCAGTACTTC
>TRBD2|few|TRBJ2-5|TRBV4-1
CASSQKPSGDQETQYF
TGCGCCAGCAGCCAAAAGCCTAGCGGGGATCAAGAGACCCAGTACTTC
>.|few|TRBJ1-1|TRBV5-1
CASSFTVMNTEAFF
TGCGCCAGCAGCTTCACAGTCATGAACACTGAAGCTTTCTTT
>.|once|TRBJ1-5|TRBV7-2
CASSRQSGQSNQPQHF
TGTGCCAGCAGCCGCCAATCCGGACAGAGCAATCAGCCCCAGCATTTT
>TRBD1|few|TRBJ1-6|TRBV5-1
CASSPETGSSPLHF
TGCGCCAGCAGCCCAGAGACAGGGTCTTCACCCCTCCACTTT
>.|.|TRBJ1-2|TRBV4-1
CASSQGWGGGYGYTF
TGCGCCAGCAGCCAGGGGTGGGGAGGTGGCTATGGCTACACCTTC
>TRBD2|.|TRBJ2-7|TRBV4-3
CASSQDWGGFGKQYF
TGCGCCAGCAGCCAAGATTGGGGAGGGTTTGGGAAGCAGTACTTC
>TRBD1|.|TRBJ2-7|TRBV6-5
CASTRQGAVYEQYF
TGTGCCAGCACTAGACAGGGGGCGGTTTACGAGCAGTACTTC
>.|.|TRBJ1-1|TRBV9
CASNLQGKNTEAFF
TGTGCCAGCAACCTACAGGGAAAGAACACTGAAGCTTTCTTT
>.|.|TRBJ1-5|TRBV19
CASSIQDFGNQPQHF
TGTGCCAGTAGTATTCAGGACTTTGGCAATCAGCCCCAGCATTTT
>TRBD1|.|TRBJ1-6|TRBV5-6
CASSGGTGGYNSPLHF
TGTGCCAGCAGCGGAGGGACAGGGGGCTATAATTCACCCCTCCACTTT
>TRBD1|many|TRBJ1-2|TRBV7-9
CASSFLQGGGYTF
TGTGCCAGCAGCTTTTTGCAGGGGGGTGGCTACACCTTC
>.|once|TRBJ2-3|TRBV5-1
CASSFQGPDTQYF
TGCGCCAGCAGCTTTCAGGGCCCAGATACGCAGTATTTT
>TRBD1|.|TRBJ1-2|TRBV3-1/TRBV3-2
CASSLRTGEGNYGYTF
TGTGCCAGCAGCCTAAGGACAGGGGAGGGGAACTATGGCTACACCTTC
>.|few|TRBJ1-3|TRBV2
CASNRGERGNTIYF
TGTGCCAGCAACCGGGGGGAGAGAGGAAACACCATATATTTT
>.|few|TRBJ1-5|TRBV10-3
CAISEAKNQPQHF
TGTGCCATCAGTGAAGCGAAGAATCAGCCCCAGCATTTT
>TRBD1|few|TRBJ2-5|TRBV24-1
CATSDSRQGTEGTQYF
TGTGCCACCAGTGATTCTAGACAGGGGACTGAAGGGACCCAGTACTTC
>.|.|TRBJ1-1|TRBV4-1
CASSQEGGLRLGTEAFF
TGCGCCAGCAGCCAAGAAGGCGGCTTGCGGTTGGGCACTGAAGCTTTCTTT
>TRBD1|.|TRBJ1-4|TRBV9
CASSTRTGEEKLFF
TGTGCCAGCAGCACCCGGACAGGGGAAGAAAAACTGTTTTTT
>TRBD1|.|TRBJ1-5|TRBV2
CASGTGTRPQHF
TGTGCCAGCGGGACAGGCACCCGACCCCAGCATTTT
>.|once|TRBJ2-7|TRBV12-3/TRBV12-4
CASTHRNSYEQYF
TGTGCCAGCACCCACAGGAACAGCTACGAGCAGTACTTC
>TRBD1|.|TRBJ1-2|TRBV11-2
CASSSLRQGPTGGYTF
TGTGCCAGCAGCTCCTTAAGACAGGGCCCCACCGGGGGCTACACCTTC
>.|.|TRBJ1-1|TRBV5-1
CASATGITGNTEAFF
TGCGCCAGCGCCACAGGTATAACTGGGAACACTGAAGCTTTCTTT
>.|.|TRBJ1-5|TRBV19
CASKAGLNQPQHF
TGTGCCAGTAAGGCGGGGCTCAATCAGCCCCAGCATTTT
>.|.|TRBJ1-4|TRBV5-6
CASSEGWTYVNEKLFF
TGTGCCAGCAGTGAGGGCTGGACGTATGTTAATGAAAAACTGTTTTTT
>.|.|TRBJ1-2|TRBV5-3
CARSYYLPSNYGYTF
TGTGCCAGAAGCTATTATTTACCGAGTAACTATGGCTACACCTTC
>TRBD1|.|TRBJ1-2|TRBV27
CASSETGGRYGYTF
TGTGCCAGCAGTGAGACAGGGGGCCGGTATGGCTACACCTTC
>TRBD1|.|TRBJ1-1|TRBV7-6
CASGQVPNTEAFF
TGTGCCAGCGGACAGGTTCCGAACACTGAAGCTTTCTTT
>.|.|TRBJ1-4|TRBV29-1
CSAKLTTSKLFF
TGCAGCGCCAAATTGACTACGTCGAAACTGTTTTTT